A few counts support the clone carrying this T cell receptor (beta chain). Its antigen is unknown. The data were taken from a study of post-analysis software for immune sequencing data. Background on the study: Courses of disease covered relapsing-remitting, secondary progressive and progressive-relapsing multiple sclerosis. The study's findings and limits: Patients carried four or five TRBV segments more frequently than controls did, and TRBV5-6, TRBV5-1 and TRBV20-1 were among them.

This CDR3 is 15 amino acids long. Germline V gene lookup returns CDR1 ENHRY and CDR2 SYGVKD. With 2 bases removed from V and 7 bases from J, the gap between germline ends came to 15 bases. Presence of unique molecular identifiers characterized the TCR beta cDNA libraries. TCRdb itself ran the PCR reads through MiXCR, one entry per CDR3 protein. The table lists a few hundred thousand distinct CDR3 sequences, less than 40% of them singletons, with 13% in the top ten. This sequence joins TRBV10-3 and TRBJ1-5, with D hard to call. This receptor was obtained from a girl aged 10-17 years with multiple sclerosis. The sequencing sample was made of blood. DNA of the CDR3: TGTGCCATCAGTGAGGGGATCCTTAAGAGCCAGCCCCAGCATTTT. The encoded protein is CAISEGILKSQPQHF.